This note documents a single TCR beta chain sequence. In the original analysis: Researchers report that nucleated cell counts were estimated from reference gene primer amplification. Produced via immunoSEQ multiplex PCR; TCRdb's table is partial and in-frame only. The V and J calls and the clone size are those of that table, but D and trimming were determined from the DNA. The profile shows 150,000 or so clones, approximately 86% of them singletons. The V gene end was trimmed by 5 bases and the J gene end by 7 bases; junction bases not matched to a gene: 10. CDR1 is SEHNR and CDR2 is FQNEAQ in the germline V gene (reference sequence). The CDR3 runs 15 residues. These data belong to a study of blood T cell repertoires in COVID-19. Study summary: The study drew acute and convalescent COVID-19 samples from the United States, Italy and Spain. In each case, the material was cDNA or gDNA derived from T cells, B-cell-depleted T cells, or PBMCs.

This chain connects TRBV7-9 to TRBJ2-1; 8 positions match TRBD2. The source is a woman aged 45 to 65 with acute or convalescent COVID-19. What was sequenced was peripheral blood. CDR3 in amino acids: CASSPPGTSGNEQFF. The DNA of the CDR3 is TGTGCCAGCAGCCCCCCCGGGACTAGTGGAAATGAGCAGTTCTTC.